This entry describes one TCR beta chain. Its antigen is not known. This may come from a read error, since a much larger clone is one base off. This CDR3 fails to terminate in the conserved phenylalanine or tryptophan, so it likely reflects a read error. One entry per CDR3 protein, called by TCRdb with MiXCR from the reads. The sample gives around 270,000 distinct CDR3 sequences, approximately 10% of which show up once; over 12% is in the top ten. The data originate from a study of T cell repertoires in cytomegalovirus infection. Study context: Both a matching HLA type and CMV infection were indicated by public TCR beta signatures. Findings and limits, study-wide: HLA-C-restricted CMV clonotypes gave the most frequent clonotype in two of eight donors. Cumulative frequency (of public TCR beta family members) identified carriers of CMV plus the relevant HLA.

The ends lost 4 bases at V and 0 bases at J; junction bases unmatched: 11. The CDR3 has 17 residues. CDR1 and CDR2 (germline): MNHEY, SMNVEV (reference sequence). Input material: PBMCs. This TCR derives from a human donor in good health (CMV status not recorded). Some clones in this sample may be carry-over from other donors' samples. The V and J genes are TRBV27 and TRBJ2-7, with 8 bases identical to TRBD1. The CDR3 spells CASSSGQGVPLSYEQYY. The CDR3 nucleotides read TGTGCCAGCAGTTCCGGACAGGGAGTCCCTCTCTCCTACGAGCAGTACTAC.